This T cell receptor beta chain was identified during a study of shared clonotypes between healthy human individuals. Regarding the study as a whole: Clonotypes shared by all four sorted-subset donors had higher generation probabilities than non-shared clonotypes.

This table comes from immunoSEQ multiplex PCR, and its TCRdb copy is limited to in-frame clones, with some not included. The sample holds more than 2 million clones; about 94% are singletons and the top ten take approximately 0.13%. On this clone itself: Its target is not known.

The source material was naive CD4+ T cells sorted from blood. This sample's subset: CD45RA+ positively selected. This TCR derives from a man younger than 35 in good health.

The CDR3 loop is CSARTDPNTEAFF. The DNA of the CDR3 is TGCAGCGCACGGACAGACCCGAACACTGAAGCTTTCTTT. The chain couples TRBV29-1 to TRBJ1-1; TRBD1 might be the D (6 bases). The CDR3 runs 13 residues. The germline CDR1 and CDR2 sequences are SQVTM and ANQGSEA. Trimming took 7 bases from V and 1 from J, leaving 13 bases between them.